The rows below give T cell receptor beta chains drawn from one sample of a study of blood T cell repertoires in COVID-19. Data came from immunoSEQ multiplex PCR; TCRdb stores just in-frame clones and leaves some out. The table shows around 140,000 clones, with around 81% occurring only once. The specimen sequenced was peripheral blood. These receptors all come from a human donor in a cohort sampled during active COVID-19. CDR3s leave out the opening cysteine and the closing phenylalanine or tryptophan. Fields, in order: CDR3 protein, V gene, J gene.

CDR3 protein: ASSVEGVNKDEQY
V gene: TRBV9
J gene: TRBJ2-7

CDR3 protein: ASSPTQGAGELF
V gene: TRBV28
J gene: TRBJ2-2

CDR3 protein: ASSLDTITDTQY
V gene: TRBV3-1/TRBV3-2
J gene: TRBJ2-3

CDR3 protein: ASSDSGRPRYEQY
V gene: TRBV3-1/TRBV3-2
J gene: TRBJ2-7

CDR3 protein: ASSLGQGTQPQH
V gene: TRBV5-1
J gene: TRBJ1-5

CDR3 protein: ASITRGSSYEQY
V gene: TRBV6-5
J gene: TRBJ2-7

CDR3 protein: SVEDRRGTSYNEQF
V gene: TRBV29-1
J gene: TRBJ2-1

CDR3 protein: ASSPLRGGEQY
V gene: TRBV28
J gene: TRBJ2-7

CDR3 protein: ASSTTGGPSPLH
V gene: TRBV7-2
J gene: TRBJ1-6

CDR3 protein: ASSPPNREIRGYT
V gene: TRBV25-1
J gene: TRBJ1-2

CDR3 protein: ASSMQGYEQY
V gene: TRBV5-1
J gene: TRBJ2-7

CDR3 protein: ASSGTGGSYEQY
V gene: TRBV5-1
J gene: TRBJ2-7

CDR3 protein: SVDSGRGTEQF
V gene: TRBV29-1
J gene: TRBJ2-1

CDR3 protein: ATSDPPGQGTTPSTDTQY
V gene: TRBV24-1
J gene: TRBJ2-3

CDR3 protein: ASSPGTGYRAF
V gene: TRBV28
J gene: TRBJ1-1

CDR3 protein: ASSPGVRSSGDTQY
V gene: TRBV18
J gene: TRBJ2-3

CDR3 protein: ASRSPTGGDPDSPLH
V gene: TRBV28
J gene: TRBJ1-6

CDR3 protein: ASSAGTGSYYEQY
V gene: TRBV7-2
J gene: TRBJ2-7

CDR3 protein: ASSPSDRPSYEQY
V gene: TRBV6-5
J gene: TRBJ2-7

CDR3 protein: ASSPLAGTTYEQY
V gene: TRBV7-9
J gene: TRBJ2-7

CDR3 protein: ASSLNKLGGGRRNQPQH
V gene: TRBV28
J gene: TRBJ1-5

CDR3 protein: ASSWSGTTNEKLF
V gene: TRBV28
J gene: TRBJ1-4

CDR3 protein: ASSQLGQIYGYT
V gene: TRBV14
J gene: TRBJ1-2

CDR3 protein: ASSLGLAGGEQY
V gene: TRBV4-1
J gene: TRBJ2-7